This is a list of T cell receptor beta chains from one sample in a study of STAT3 mutations in large granular lymphocyte leukemia. TCRdb keeps only in-frame clones here, not all; method: immunoSEQ multiplex PCR. This repertoire shows about 4,300 clones, around 52% found once; its top ten account for more than 50%. The source material was peripheral blood mononuclear cells. Receptor source: a male patient aged 45-60 years with T-cell large granular lymphocyte leukemia. Some clones in this sample may be carry-over from other donors' samples. CDR3s include the opening cysteine and the closing phenylalanine or tryptophan. Fields, in order: J gene, V gene, clone size, D gene, CDR3 DNA, CDR3 protein. D genes are given only for firm matches. Not every row has a clone size; where given, it reads once, few, many or a size class.

J gene: TRBJ2-7
V gene: TRBV5-4
clone size: .
D gene: .
CDR3 DNA: TGTGCCAGCAGCCCTGGCACTAGTGTATACTACGAGCAGTACTTC
CDR3 protein: CASSPGTSVYYEQYF

J gene: TRBJ1-4
V gene: TRBV5-6
clone size: .
D gene: TRBD1
CDR3 DNA: TGTGCCAGCAGCCGGACAGGGTCTGAAAAACTGTTTTTT
CDR3 protein: CASSRTGSEKLFF

J gene: TRBJ1-1
V gene: TRBV29-1
clone size: medium-sized
D gene: TRBD1
CDR3 DNA: TGCAGCGTTGATACACAGGGGAAAGCTTTCTTT
CDR3 protein: CSVDTQGKAFF

J gene: TRBJ2-5
V gene: TRBV29-1
clone size: .
D gene: .
CDR3 DNA: TGCAGCGCCAGGGGGGGATTCCAAGAGACCCAGTACTTC
CDR3 protein: CSARGGFQETQYF

J gene: TRBJ1-2
V gene: TRBV7-9
clone size: few
D gene: .
CDR3 DNA: TGTGCCAGCAGCTTAAAGGTGAACTATGGCTACACCTTC
CDR3 protein: CASSLKVNYGYTF

J gene: TRBJ2-7
V gene: TRBV29-1
clone size: .
D gene: .
CDR3 DNA: TGCAGCGTAACAGGTTTGGGCTACGAGCAGTACTTC
CDR3 protein: CSVTGLGYEQYF

J gene: TRBJ2-7
V gene: TRBV19
clone size: .
D gene: .
CDR3 DNA: TGTGCCAGTAGTGTCGGGACTGCCTACGAGCAGTACTTC
CDR3 protein: CASSVGTAYEQYF

J gene: TRBJ2-1
V gene: TRBV5-6
clone size: .
D gene: .
CDR3 DNA: TGTGCCAGCAGCTGGGGGACGGGCTCCTACAATGAGCAGTTCTTC
CDR3 protein: CASSWGTGSYNEQFF

J gene: TRBJ2-7
V gene: TRBV29-1
clone size: .
D gene: TRBD2
CDR3 DNA: TGCAGCGTCCGGACTAGCGGGAACTACGAGCAGTACTTC
CDR3 protein: CSVRTSGNYEQYF

J gene: TRBJ2-7
V gene: TRBV7-9
clone size: few
D gene: .
CDR3 DNA: TGTGCCAGCAGCTTAACTTCGGTCGAGCAGTACTTC
CDR3 protein: CASSLTSVEQYF

J gene: TRBJ2-6
V gene: TRBV29-1
clone size: few
D gene: .
CDR3 DNA: TGCAGCGTTGTGGCGCCCCTGTCTGGGGCCAACGTCCTGACTTTC
CDR3 protein: CSVVAPLSGANVLTF

J gene: TRBJ2-7
V gene: TRBV10-3
clone size: .
D gene: .
CDR3 DNA: TGTGCCATCAGCCCTAGTCGGTACGAGCAGTACTTC
CDR3 protein: CAISPSRYEQYF

J gene: TRBJ2-4
V gene: TRBV18
clone size: .
D gene: .
CDR3 DNA: TGTGCCAGCTCACTAGCGGAGCTAGCCAAAAACATTCAGTACTTC
CDR3 protein: CASSLAELAKNIQYF

J gene: TRBJ2-3
V gene: TRBV10-3
clone size: few
D gene: .
CDR3 DNA: TGTGCCATCGGTGACAGACCCAGCACAGATACGCAGTATTTT
CDR3 protein: CAIGDRPSTDTQYF

J gene: TRBJ2-5
V gene: TRBV18
clone size: .
D gene: .
CDR3 DNA: TGTGCCAGCTCACCACGAGAGACTATCATAGAGACCCAGTACTTC
CDR3 protein: CASSPRETIIETQYF

J gene: TRBJ2-1
V gene: TRBV5-1
clone size: once
D gene: .
CDR3 DNA: TGCGCCAGCAGCTTGGTGCGGGAGCAGTTCTTC
CDR3 protein: CASSLVREQFF

J gene: TRBJ2-7
V gene: TRBV28
clone size: .
D gene: .
CDR3 DNA: TGTGCCAGCAGTGACCGGGACACCGCTGTCGAGCAGTACTTC
CDR3 protein: CASSDRDTAVEQYF

J gene: TRBJ1-2
V gene: TRBV7-2
clone size: few
D gene: .
CDR3 DNA: TGTGCCAGCAGCTTAGCGCTAAGGGGTGGCTACACCTTC
CDR3 protein: CASSLALRGGYTF

J gene: TRBJ2-7
V gene: TRBV5-1
clone size: .
D gene: TRBD2
CDR3 DNA: TGCGCCAGCAGCTGGCTAGCGGGAGGACCCTACGAGCAGTACTTC
CDR3 protein: CASSWLAGGPYEQYF

J gene: TRBJ2-7
V gene: TRBV30
clone size: .
D gene: TRBD1
CDR3 DNA: TGTGCCTGTACCGGGACAGGGGGTTTCTACGAGCAGTACTTC
CDR3 protein: CACTGTGGFYEQYF

J gene: TRBJ1-2
V gene: TRBV5-1
clone size: .
D gene: .
CDR3 DNA: TGCGCCAGCAGCTCGAACAGCTATGGCTACACCTTC
CDR3 protein: CASSSNSYGYTF

J gene: TRBJ2-1
V gene: TRBV5-4
clone size: .
D gene: .
CDR3 DNA: TGTGCCAGCAGCTTGGAACTAGCCCCCGGTGAGCAGTTCTTC
CDR3 protein: CASSLELAPGEQFF

J gene: TRBJ2-7
V gene: TRBV6-5
clone size: .
D gene: TRBD2
CDR3 DNA: TGTGCCAGCCGACCGAGGACTAGCGGGAGTGTCGAGCAGTACTTC
CDR3 protein: CASRPRTSGSVEQYF

J gene: TRBJ2-1
V gene: TRBV18
clone size: .
D gene: TRBD1
CDR3 DNA: TGTGCCAGCTCATACGGGACAGCGAACAATGAGCAGTTCTTC
CDR3 protein: CASSYGTANNEQFF

J gene: TRBJ1-2
V gene: TRBV29-1
clone size: .
D gene: .
CDR3 DNA: TGCAGCGTTGAATCGGGGGCGCGTGGCTACACCTTC
CDR3 protein: CSVESGARGYTF

J gene: TRBJ2-2
V gene: TRBV28
clone size: large
D gene: .
CDR3 DNA: TGTGCCAGCAGTTTAAGGGGCACCGGGGAGCTGTTTTTT
CDR3 protein: CASSLRGTGELFF

J gene: TRBJ2-1
V gene: TRBV7-3
clone size: few
D gene: TRBD2
CDR3 DNA: TGTGCCAGCAGCCCAGGGACTAGCGGGAGGAATGATGAGCAGTTCTTC
CDR3 protein: CASSPGTSGRNDEQFF

J gene: TRBJ1-4
V gene: TRBV18
clone size: .
D gene: TRBD1
CDR3 DNA: TGTGCCAGCTCACGGGGACAGAATGAAAAACTGTTTTTT
CDR3 protein: CASSRGQNEKLFF

J gene: TRBJ2-5
V gene: TRBV4-1
clone size: .
D gene: .
CDR3 DNA: TGCGCCAGCAGCCAAGAGTCGGGCGGACTCCTGTACCAAGAGACCCAGTACTTC
CDR3 protein: CASSQESGGLLYQETQYF

J gene: TRBJ2-7
V gene: TRBV5-5
clone size: few
D gene: .
CDR3 DNA: TGTGCCAGCAGCACCGACACCCCTTTAGAGCAGTACTTC
CDR3 protein: CASSTDTPLEQYF

J gene: TRBJ1-1
V gene: TRBV7-9
clone size: .
D gene: .
CDR3 DNA: TGTGCCAGCAGCTTACGGCTCGAGGGGGGCGCTTTCTTT
CDR3 protein: CASSLRLEGGAFF

J gene: TRBJ1-1
V gene: TRBV10-3
clone size: .
D gene: .
CDR3 DNA: TGTGCCATCACCGATACTCGGAACACTGAAGCTTTCTTT
CDR3 protein: CAITDTRNTEAFF

J gene: TRBJ1-3
V gene: TRBV18
clone size: .
D gene: .
CDR3 DNA: TGTGCCAGCTCACCACAGGGGAGCTCTGGAAACACCATATATTTT
CDR3 protein: CASSPQGSSGNTIYF

J gene: TRBJ2-5
V gene: TRBV7-2
clone size: once
D gene: .
CDR3 DNA: TGTGCCAGCAGCTTCGGGGTTCAAGAGACCCAGTACTTC
CDR3 protein: CASSFGVQETQYF

J gene: TRBJ1-1
V gene: TRBV30
clone size: .
D gene: .
CDR3 DNA: TGTGCCTGGATGGGAGTCATGAACACTGAAGCTTTCTTT
CDR3 protein: CAWMGVMNTEAFF

J gene: TRBJ2-3
V gene: TRBV5-1
clone size: .
D gene: TRBD2
CDR3 DNA: TGCGCCAGCAGCTTGGGGACTAGCGGACCCGTTGCAGATACGCAGTATTTT
CDR3 protein: CASSLGTSGPVADTQYF

J gene: TRBJ2-7
V gene: TRBV9
clone size: .
D gene: .
CDR3 DNA: TGTGCCAGCAGCCCATACCGGGAGCGGTACGAGCAGTACTTC
CDR3 protein: CASSPYRERYEQYF

J gene: TRBJ2-3
V gene: TRBV7-9
clone size: .
D gene: TRBD2
CDR3 DNA: TGTGCCAGCAGCTTACGCGGCGGGAGGACAGATACGCAGTATTTT
CDR3 protein: CASSLRGGRTDTQYF

J gene: TRBJ1-2
V gene: TRBV6-1
clone size: .
D gene: .
CDR3 DNA: TGTGCCAGCAGCGCCCCGGGACACAACTATGGCTACACCTTC
CDR3 protein: CASSAPGHNYGYTF

J gene: TRBJ1-1
V gene: TRBV5-1
clone size: once
D gene: TRBD1
CDR3 DNA: TGCGCCAGCAGCTTTACAGGGGGCGGAAACACTGAAGCTTTCTTT
CDR3 protein: CASSFTGGGNTEAFF

J gene: TRBJ2-7
V gene: TRBV5-4
clone size: .
D gene: .
CDR3 DNA: TGTGCCAGCAGCCCACCCCAGGCGCGCGAGCAGTACTTC
CDR3 protein: CASSPPQAREQYF

J gene: TRBJ1-5
V gene: TRBV5-5
clone size: few
D gene: TRBD1
CDR3 DNA: TGTGCCAGCAGCTTCGACAGGGGGTATCAGCCCCAGCATTTT
CDR3 protein: CASSFDRGYQPQHF

J gene: TRBJ1-4
V gene: TRBV7-9
clone size: .
D gene: TRBD1
CDR3 DNA: TGTGCCAGCAGCTTCGGGACAGGGACTAATGAAAAACTGTTTTTT
CDR3 protein: CASSFGTGTNEKLFF

J gene: TRBJ1-2
V gene: TRBV27
clone size: .
D gene: .
CDR3 DNA: TGTGCCAGCAGTACTACAGGGATAGGTGGCTACACCTTC
CDR3 protein: CASSTTGIGGYTF

J gene: TRBJ2-7
V gene: TRBV7-9
clone size: .
D gene: TRBD2
CDR3 DNA: TGTGCCAGCAGCTCGACCTTGGGACTAGTCTCCTACGAGCAGTACTTC
CDR3 protein: CASSSTLGLVSYEQYF

J gene: TRBJ2-7
V gene: TRBV7-9
clone size: .
D gene: .
CDR3 DNA: TGTGCCAGCAGCTTAGCGTTACATGGGGCCTACGAGCAGTACTTC
CDR3 protein: CASSLALHGAYEQYF

J gene: TRBJ2-6
V gene: TRBV9
clone size: .
D gene: TRBD1
CDR3 DNA: TGTGCCAGCAGGGGGACAGGACACTCTGGGGCCAACGTCCTGACTTTC
CDR3 protein: CASRGTGHSGANVLTF

J gene: TRBJ2-7
V gene: TRBV29-1
clone size: .
D gene: TRBD1
CDR3 DNA: TGCAGCGTTGAAGATAGGGGGGCCGGACAGGGGGAATACAACGAGCAGTACTTC
CDR3 protein: CSVEDRGAGQGEYNEQYF

J gene: TRBJ2-2
V gene: TRBV27
clone size: .
D gene: TRBD1
CDR3 DNA: TGTGCCAGCAGTCTCGACAGGGTGGCCGGGGAGCTGTTTTTT
CDR3 protein: CASSLDRVAGELFF

J gene: TRBJ2-7
V gene: TRBV4-3
clone size: few
D gene: TRBD1
CDR3 DNA: TGCGCCAGCAGCCCGGGGGGACAGGGACGCGTGCAGTACTTC
CDR3 protein: CASSPGGQGRVQYF

J gene: TRBJ2-7
V gene: TRBV7-9
clone size: .
D gene: .
CDR3 DNA: TGTGCCAGCAGCCCAAAAGATAGCGGTACCTACGAGCAGTACTTC
CDR3 protein: CASSPKDSGTYEQYF

J gene: TRBJ1-5
V gene: TRBV19
clone size: medium-sized
D gene: .
CDR3 DNA: TGTGCCAGTAGTACGGCCAGGGGCAATCAGCCCCAGCATTTT
CDR3 protein: CASSTARGNQPQHF

J gene: TRBJ1-1
V gene: TRBV4-1
clone size: few
D gene: .
CDR3 DNA: TGCGCCAGCTCCGGCACTGAAGCTTTCTTT
CDR3 protein: CASSGTEAFF

J gene: TRBJ2-7
V gene: TRBV4-1
clone size: .
D gene: .
CDR3 DNA: TGCGCCAGCAGCCAAGCGGAGACTAGCTCCTACGAGCAGTACTTC
CDR3 protein: CASSQAETSSYEQYF

J gene: TRBJ2-7
V gene: TRBV5-1
clone size: .
D gene: TRBD1
CDR3 DNA: TGCGCCAGCACCGGGACAGGGGGCTCGGTCGAGCAGTACTTC
CDR3 protein: CASTGTGGSVEQYF

J gene: TRBJ2-1
V gene: TRBV9
clone size: few
D gene: TRBD1
CDR3 DNA: TGTGCCAGCAGCGCGCCTGCTCAGGGGGCATCCTACAATGAGCAGTTCTTC
CDR3 protein: CASSAPAQGASYNEQFF

J gene: TRBJ2-5
V gene: TRBV5-1
clone size: few
D gene: TRBD1
CDR3 DNA: TGCGCCAGCAGCCCCTCTGGGACAGGCGTGGAGACCCAGTACTTC
CDR3 protein: CASSPSGTGVETQYF